This T cell receptor beta chain was sequenced during a study of siplizumab effects on memory and regulatory T cells. As regards this clone: What it recognizes is unknown.

Sequenced by immunoSEQ multiplex PCR; TCRdb stores in-frame clones only, minus some. The sample records around 100,000 clones, roughly nine tenths being singletons. Findings of the study overall: Naive T cells were seen as more diverse than memory cells and as major alloresponse contributors.

CDR1 and CDR2 (germline): LGHNT, FRNRAP. Trimming cost V 0 bases and J 7 bases, with 16 bases left between them. CDR3 size: 16 residues. Sequencing used Tregs sorted from blood. The chain employs TRBV12-5 and TRBJ1-5; tentatively, D is TRBD1 (5 bases). This sequence was found in a human donor in good health. DNA of the CDR3: TGTGCTAGTGGTTTGGTTTCCTGGGGCGAGGGGCAGCCCCAGCATTTT. Encoded protein: CASGLVSWGEGQPQHF.